One sample yielded the 18 T cell receptor beta chains listed below, sequenced in a study of metastatic and nonmetastatic thyroid tumors. No patient received treatment before thyroid surgery. TCRdb called clones again from the PCR reads with MiXCR. This sample has roughly 15,000 clones, with roughly 24% found just once. The sequenced sample was tumor tissue. These receptors were collected from a female donor with papillary thyroid cancer or a benign thyroid nodule (not recorded which). Some clones in this sample may be carry-over from other donors' samples.

This clone is deemed medium-sized. The chain has TRBV20-1 and TRBJ2-7; 7 positions agree with TRBD2. CDR3 length equals 14 residues. The V gene end was trimmed by 0 bases and the J gene end by 3 bases; junction bases not matched to a gene: 5. Germline values: CDR1 DFQATT, CDR2 SNEGSKA (reference sequence). CDR3 nucleotides: TGCAGTGCTAGAGACCCGACTAGCAACTACGAGCAGTACTTC. Protein: CSARDPTSNYEQYF.

Points on this clone: A much larger clone differs by one base, so this may be a read error. J is TRBJ2-5 and V is TRBV7-8, with D perhaps TRBD2 (7 bases). The length of the CDR3 is 14 residues. Germline assignment: CDR1 SGHVS and CDR2 FQNEAQ. The CDR3 sequence: CASNLGGAQETQYF. CDR3 coding DNA: TGTGCCAGCAACTTAGGGGGGGCCCAAGAGACCCAGTACTTC.

This clone was found many times. One base away lies a much larger clone, so this may be a sequencing read error. V and J are TRBV20-1 and TRBJ1-2; no clear D gene. The germline V gene encodes CDR1 DFQATT and CDR2 SNEGSKA (reference sequence). The CDR3 runs to 15 residues. CDR3 in amino acids: CSASGRIIANYGCTF. The CDR3 DNA sequence: TGCAGTGCTAGTGGACGTATTATAGCTAACTATGGCTGCACCTTC.

This clone was counted only a few times. V and J are TRBV27 and TRBJ2-7; maybe TRBD2 (6 bases). Germline lookup yields CDR1 MNHEY and CDR2 SMNVEV (reference sequence). This CDR3 contains 13 residues. The V gene lost 6 bases and the J gene lost 2 bases, with 11 bases spanning the gap. CDR3 nucleotides: TGTGCCAGCAGGGAGGGACCGACCTACGAGCAGTACTTC. Residues: CASREGPTYEQYF.

This clone was found many times. This rearrangement joins TRBV9 to TRBJ1-2, with no clear D. The CDR3 is 16 amino acids. V gave up 1 base and J gave up 0 bases, with 13 bases separating them. Germline V gene sequence: CDR1 SGDLS, CDR2 YYNGEE. The DNA of the CDR3 is TGTGCCAGCAGCGTAAGTCCAGCACATGCTAACTATGGCTACACCTTC. This encodes CASSVSPAHANYGYTF. The full variable domain, rest sourced from reference TRBV9 and TRBJ1-2, is DSGVTQTPKHLITATGQRVTLRCSPRSGDLSVYWYQQSLDQGLQFLIQYYNGEERAKGNILERFSAQQFPDLHSELNLSSLELGDSALYFCASSVSPAHANYGYTFGSGTRLTVV.

In its sample, this clone was seen many times. V is TRBV2 and J is TRBJ2-2; possible D gene TRBD2, 6 bases. The CDR3 length is 14 residues. Trimming shortened V by 5 bases and J by 0 bases, and 7 bases separated the two germline ends. From germline, CDR1 is SNHLY and CDR2 FYNNEI. The CDR3 sequence is CASSRETNTGELFF. As DNA, the CDR3 is TGTGCCAGCAGTCGGGAGACGAACACCGGGGAGCTGTTTTTT.

In its sample, this clone was seen many times. The chain is built from TRBV2 and TRBJ2-5, with TRBD1 matching over 9 bases. From germline, CDR1 is SNHLY and CDR2 FYNNEI. V was pared by 6 bases and J by 4 bases, with 9 bases of the junction left unmatched. This CDR3 has 15 amino acids. The CDR3 reads CASRAGTGKSETQYF. The CDR3 DNA sequence: TGTGCCAGCAGAGCCGGGACAGGGAAGTCAGAGACCCAGTACTTC.

Details on this clone: Compared with germline, one end of the junction differs, possibly owing to a read error. The chain joins TRBV10-1 to TRBJ2-7; 7 nucleotides match TRBD1. CDR1 and CDR2 from the germline V gene are WNHNN and SYGVQD (reference sequence). The CDR3 spans 15 residues. Written as DNA, the CDR3 is TGCGCCAGCAGTGAGGGACAGGTGGCCTCCTACGAGCATTACTTC. Translating gives CASSEGQVASYEHYF.

A note on this clone: At one of its ends the junction is not consistent with the germline gene, which may arise from a read error. V gene TRBV19 combines with J gene TRBJ1-3, with a weak D call TRBD1 (5 bases). CDR1 LNHDA and CDR2 SQIVND come from the germline V gene (reference sequence). This CDR3 contains 16 residues. This CDR3 reads CAGINRGKSDGNTIYF. Written as DNA, the CDR3 is TGTGCCGGTATTAACCGGGGGAAGAGCGATGGAAACACAATATATTTT.

This clone was counted many times. J is TRBJ2-6 and V is TRBV12-3 or TRBV12-4; maybe TRBD1 (7 bases). This CDR3 region has 17 residues. Deletions cut 6 bases from V and 5 bases from J, with 20 bases between. CDR3 in DNA: TGTGCCAGCAGACCGTCCGGAGGGGGCTTCTGGGCCAACGTCCTGACTTTC. Amino acids: CASRPSGGGFWANVLTF.

To note about this clone: Mismatch with germline at one junction end may stem from a read error. As DNA, the CDR3 is TGTGTCAGCAGTGAGGAGCTCGCGGGGGCGGGCTACGAGCAGTGCTTC. It encodes CVSSEELAGAGYEQCF. The gene calls are TRBV6-1 and TRBJ2-7, with a tentative D call TRBD2 (7 bases). The germline V gene encodes CDR1 MNHNS and CDR2 SASEGT. This CDR3 region has 16 residues.

V is TRBV5-1 and J is TRBJ1-1; possible D gene TRBD1, 6 bases. Germline CDR1 SGHRS, CDR2 YFSETQ. Deletions cut 2 bases from V and 8 bases from J, with 13 bases between. The CDR3 consists of 13 residues. The CDR3: CASSLMGATEAFF. DNA for the CDR3: TGCGCCAGCAGCTTAATGGGGGCGACAGAAGCTTTCTTT.

The gene calls are TRBV6-1 and TRBJ1-3; no clear D gene. Looked up from germline, CDR1 is MNHNS and CDR2 is SASEGT. This CDR3 comprises 16 residues. The V gene lost 4 bases and the J gene lost 8 bases, with 21 bases spanning the gap. The CDR3 sequence is CASSAPVRVGLDTIYF. CDR3 DNA: TGTGCCAGCAGTGCCCCCGTGAGGGTCGGATTAGACACCATATATTTT.

V usage is TRBV5-1 and J usage is TRBJ1-5, with a tentative D call TRBD1 (5 bases). This CDR3 region has 13 residues. Germline loops: CDR1 SGHRS, CDR2 YFSETQ. The ends were cut back, 0 bases at V and 7 bases at J, with 8 bases in the middle. CDR3 DNA: TGCGCCAGCAGCTTGGCGCGGGGGCAGCCCCAGCATTTT. Encoded protein: CASSLARGQPQHF.

This clone was seen more than once but under ten times. A much larger clone lies a single base off, so this may be a read error. The chain joins TRBV30 to TRBJ1-2, with D possibly being TRBD1 (6 bases). The germline gives CDR1 GTSNPN, CDR2 SVGIG (reference sequence). The CDR3 loop spans 14 amino acids. DNA for the CDR3: TGTGCCTGGAGTTTACAGGCCCACGTGGGGGGCTACACCTTT. Translation: CAWSLQAHVGGYTF.

This clone was counted many times. The chain employs TRBV6-5 and TRBJ1-1; 8 bases fit TRBD1. Germline CDR1 reads MNHEY; CDR2 reads SVGAGI. The CDR3 is 15 residues long. V was clipped by 2 bases and J by 4 bases; unmatched bases: 6. CDR3 residues: CASSYTDRVGTEAFF. CDR3 nucleotides: TGTGCCAGCAGTTACACGGACAGGGTGGGCACTGAAGCTTTCTTT.

On this clone: A much larger clone sits a single nucleotide away, making a read error possible. The chain couples TRBV20-1 to TRBJ2-4; 7 bases match TRBD2. The CDR3 sequence is 12 residues long. Germline CDR1 reads DFQATT; CDR2 reads SNEGSKA (reference sequence). Losses at the gene ends were 4 bases for V and 7 bases for J; bases not matched to a gene: 4. Written as DNA, the CDR3 is TGCAGTGCTAATTTGGGAGGGAACATTCAGTACTTC. This encodes CSANLGGNIQYF.

This clone appeared a few times. This CDR3 reads CATSSVSYGYTF. The CDR3 DNA is TGTGCCACCAGCAGTGTATCATATGGCTACACCTTC. The gene calls are TRBV15 and TRBJ1-2; D is ambiguous. The V gene lost 3 bases and the J gene lost 5 bases, with 7 bases spanning the gap. The CDR3 spans 12 residues. Germline loops: CDR1 LNHNV, CDR2 YYDKDF (reference sequence).